This TCR beta chain was retrieved from a study of CD8+CD57+ T cells in acquired aplastic anemia. Looking at the study overall: CD4+ and CD8+ cells, once sorted, gave DNA averaging approximately 3 ug. CD4+ cell libraries from healthy donors averaged about 10.8 million reads. Study results and limitations: Patients had roughly 29 CD8+ CDR3 sequences in common with controls (the shared set). Significant differences in CD8+ Simpson's diversity were not observed between patients and controls.

On this clonotype itself: Its antigen is not known.

V was pared by 4 bases and J by 6 bases, with 1 base of the junction left unmatched. Germline CDR1 is ENHRY and CDR2 is SYGVKD. CDR3 length equals 12 residues. Template material for TCR beta VDJ and CDR3 profiling consisted of genomic DNA. TCRdb re-analysed the reads in MiXCR, keeping a single row per CDR3 protein. The table includes some 42,000 distinct CDR3 sequences, about 70% detected once. Specimen: sorted CD4+, CD8+, or CD8+CD57+ T cells (not recorded which) from PBMCs. This sequence originates from a human donor in good health, serving as a control. The rearrangement links TRBV10-3 to TRBJ2-3, with 7 positions matching TRBD1. The CDR3 protein is CAISVQGDTQYF. The CDR3 DNA sequence: TGTGCCATCAGTGTACAGGGGGATACGCAGTATTTT.